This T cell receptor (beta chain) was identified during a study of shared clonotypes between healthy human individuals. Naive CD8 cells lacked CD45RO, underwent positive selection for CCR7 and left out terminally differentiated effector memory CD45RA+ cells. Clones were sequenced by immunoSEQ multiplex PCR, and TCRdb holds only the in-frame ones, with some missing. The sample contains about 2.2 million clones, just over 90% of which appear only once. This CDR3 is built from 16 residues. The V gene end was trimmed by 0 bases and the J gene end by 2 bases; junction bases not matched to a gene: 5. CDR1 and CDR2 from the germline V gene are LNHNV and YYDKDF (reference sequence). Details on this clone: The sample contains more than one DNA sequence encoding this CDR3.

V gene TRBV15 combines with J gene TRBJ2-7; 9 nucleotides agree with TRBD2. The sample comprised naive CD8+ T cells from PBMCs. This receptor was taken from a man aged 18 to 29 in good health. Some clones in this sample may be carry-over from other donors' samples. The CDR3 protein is CATSRDMLAGTYEQYF. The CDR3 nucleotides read TGTGCCACCAGCAGAGATATGCTAGCGGGAACCTACGAGCAGTACTTC.